The clone carrying this T cell receptor beta chain came up many times. What it binds is unknown. This sample was taken from a study of neurological immune-mediated disorders. Study as a whole: Relapsing-remitting patients made up about 90% of the roughly 34 multiple sclerosis patients, and secondary progressive patients made up 3. General observations from the study: The multiple sclerosis repertoire cluster was not associated with any clinical or MRI feature.

The CDR3 has 16 amino acids. From germline, CDR1 is SNHLY and CDR2 FYNNEI. Between the trimmed V and J ends, which lost 4 bases and 3 bases, there was a span of 16 bases. The team produced cDNA through 5'RACE using 10-nucleotide random UMIs. A single run covered 15-18 subjects with over 160 million TCR-beta sequences. TCRdb passed the 5' RACE reads through MiXCR, listing each CDR3 protein once. The sample includes approximately 66,000 distinct CDR3 sequences, about 3.4% seen only once; the top ten take 3.7%. This chain links TRBV2 with TRBJ1-3; the D is unclear. This receptor was identified in a man in his forties with multiple sclerosis. Sequenced: PBMCs. Here the CDR3 reads CASSAEGFVGGNTIYF. CDR3 nucleotide sequence: TGTGCCAGCAGTGCAGAAGGTTTCGTAGGTGGAAACACCATATATTTT.